This paragraph covers one TCR beta chain sequence. The data were obtained in a study of T cell repertoires in ileal Crohn's disease. Whole-study context: About half of patients got postoperative therapy: about twelve thiopurines, 18 anti-TNF.

Deletions cut 1 base from V and 3 bases from J, with 12 bases between. There are 15 residues in the CDR3. Germline lookup yields CDR1 SEHNR and CDR2 FQNEAQ (reference sequence). Sequenced by immunoSEQ multiplex PCR; TCRdb stores in-frame clones only, minus some. This table holds some 11,000 clones, about 80% found once. The source of this sequence is an adult with Crohn's disease. Input material: ileal tissue. The gene calls are TRBV7-9 and TRBJ1-1; no definite D call. DNA of the CDR3: TGTGCCAGCAGCTTAGGATCGGTTGGAGACACTGAAGCTTTCTTT. Amino acid sequence: CASSLGSVGDTEAFF.